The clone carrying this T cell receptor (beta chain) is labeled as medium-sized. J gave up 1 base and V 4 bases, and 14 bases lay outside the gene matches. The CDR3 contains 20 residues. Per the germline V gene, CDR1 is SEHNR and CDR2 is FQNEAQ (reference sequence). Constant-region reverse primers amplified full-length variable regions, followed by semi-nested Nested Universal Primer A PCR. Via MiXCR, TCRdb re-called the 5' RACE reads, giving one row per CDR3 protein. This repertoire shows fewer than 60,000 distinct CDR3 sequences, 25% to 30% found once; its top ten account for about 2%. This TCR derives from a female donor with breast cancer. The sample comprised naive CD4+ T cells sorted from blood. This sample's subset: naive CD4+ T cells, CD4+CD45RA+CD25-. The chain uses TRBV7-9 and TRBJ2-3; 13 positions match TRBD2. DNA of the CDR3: TGTGCCAGCAGCTCTAAGGGAACTAGCGGGGGGGCCCCTGGCACAGATACGCAGTATTTT. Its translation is CASSSKGTSGGAPGTDTQYF.